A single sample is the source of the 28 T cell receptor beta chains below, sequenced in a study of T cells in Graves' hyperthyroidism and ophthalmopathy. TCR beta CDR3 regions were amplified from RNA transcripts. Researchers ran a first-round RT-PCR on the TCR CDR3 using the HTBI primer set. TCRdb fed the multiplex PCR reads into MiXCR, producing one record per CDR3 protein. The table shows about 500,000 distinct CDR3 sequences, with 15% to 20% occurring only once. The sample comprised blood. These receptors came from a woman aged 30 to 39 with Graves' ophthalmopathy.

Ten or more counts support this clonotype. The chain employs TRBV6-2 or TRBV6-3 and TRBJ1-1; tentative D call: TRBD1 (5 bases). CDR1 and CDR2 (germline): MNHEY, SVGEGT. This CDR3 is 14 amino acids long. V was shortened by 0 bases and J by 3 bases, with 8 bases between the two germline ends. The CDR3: CASSYSGGHTEAFF. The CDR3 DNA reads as TGTGCCAGCAGTTACTCTGGGGGTCACACTGAAGCTTTCTTT.

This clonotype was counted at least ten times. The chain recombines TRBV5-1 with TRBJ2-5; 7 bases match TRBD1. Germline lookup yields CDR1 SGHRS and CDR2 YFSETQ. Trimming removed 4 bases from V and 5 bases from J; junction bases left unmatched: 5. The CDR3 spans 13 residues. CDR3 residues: CASSEDRVETQYF. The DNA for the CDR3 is TGCGCCAGCAGCGAAGACAGGGTGGAGACCCAGTACTTC.

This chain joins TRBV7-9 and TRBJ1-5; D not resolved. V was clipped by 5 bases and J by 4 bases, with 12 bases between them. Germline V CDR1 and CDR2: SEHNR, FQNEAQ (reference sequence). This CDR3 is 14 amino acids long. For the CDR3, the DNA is TGTGCCAGCAGCCTCATCATGGATAATCAGCCCCAGCATTTT. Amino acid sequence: CASSLIMDNQPQHF.

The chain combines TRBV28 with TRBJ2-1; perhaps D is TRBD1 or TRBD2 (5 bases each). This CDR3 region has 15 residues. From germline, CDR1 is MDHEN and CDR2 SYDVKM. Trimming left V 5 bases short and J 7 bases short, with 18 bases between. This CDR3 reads CASSPPPRGLNEQFF. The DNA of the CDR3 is TGTGCCAGCAGTCCACCCCCGAGGGGTTTAAATGAGCAGTTCTTC. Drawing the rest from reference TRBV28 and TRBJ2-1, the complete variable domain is DVKVTQSSRYLVKRTGEKVFLECVQDMDHENMFWYRQDPGLGLRLIYFSYDVKMKEKGDIPEGYSVSREKKERFSLILESASTNQTSMYLCASSPPPRGLNEQFFGPGTRLTVL.

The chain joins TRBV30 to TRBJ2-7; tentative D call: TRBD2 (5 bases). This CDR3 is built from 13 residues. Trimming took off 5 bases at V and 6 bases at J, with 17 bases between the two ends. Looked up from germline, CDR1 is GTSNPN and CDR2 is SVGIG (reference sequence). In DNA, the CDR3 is TGTGCCTGGGACCGGCTTCGGGGTAGCGAGCAGTACTTC. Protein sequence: CAWDRLRGSEQYF.

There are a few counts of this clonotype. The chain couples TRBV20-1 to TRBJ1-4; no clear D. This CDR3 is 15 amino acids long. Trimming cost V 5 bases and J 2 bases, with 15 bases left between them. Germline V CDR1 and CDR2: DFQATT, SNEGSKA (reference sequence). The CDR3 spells CSAYRVLGTNEKLFF. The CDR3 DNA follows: TGCAGTGCTTATAGGGTATTGGGTACTAATGAAAAACTGTTTTTT.

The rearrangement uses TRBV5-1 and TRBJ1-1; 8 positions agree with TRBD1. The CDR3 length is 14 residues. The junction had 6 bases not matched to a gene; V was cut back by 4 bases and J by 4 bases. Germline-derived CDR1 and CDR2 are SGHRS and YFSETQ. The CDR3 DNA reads TGCGCCAGCAGCGTAATGACAGGGGTCACTGAAGCTTTCTTT. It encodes CASSVMTGVTEAFF.

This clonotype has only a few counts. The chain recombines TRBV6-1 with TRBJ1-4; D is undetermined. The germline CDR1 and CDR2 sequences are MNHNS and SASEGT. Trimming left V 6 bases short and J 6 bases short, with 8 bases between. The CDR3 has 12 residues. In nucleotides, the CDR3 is TGTGCCAGCAGGGCTACGGATGAAAAACTGTTTTTT. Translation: CASRATDEKLFF.

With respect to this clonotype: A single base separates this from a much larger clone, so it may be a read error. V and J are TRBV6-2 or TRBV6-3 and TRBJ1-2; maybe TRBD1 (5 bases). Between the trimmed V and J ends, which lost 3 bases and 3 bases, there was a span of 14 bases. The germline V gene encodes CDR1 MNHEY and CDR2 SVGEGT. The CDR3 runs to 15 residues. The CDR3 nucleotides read TGTGCCAGCAGTTATGACAGCAGGAGCTACTATGGCTACACCTTC. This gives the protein CASSYDSRSYYGYTF.

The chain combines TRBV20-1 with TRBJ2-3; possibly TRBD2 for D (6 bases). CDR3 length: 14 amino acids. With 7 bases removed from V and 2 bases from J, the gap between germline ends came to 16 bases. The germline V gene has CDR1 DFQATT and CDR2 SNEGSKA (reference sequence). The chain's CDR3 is CSVPRDSFTDTQYF. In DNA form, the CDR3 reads TGCAGTGTTCCCCGGGACTCCTTCACAGATACGCAGTATTTT.

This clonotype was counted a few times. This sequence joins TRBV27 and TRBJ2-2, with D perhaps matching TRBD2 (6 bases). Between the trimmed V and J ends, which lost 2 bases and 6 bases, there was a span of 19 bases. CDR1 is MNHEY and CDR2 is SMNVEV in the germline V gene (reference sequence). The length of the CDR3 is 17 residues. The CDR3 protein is CASSLIGRGKGPGELFF. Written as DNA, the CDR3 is TGTGCCAGCAGTTTAATTGGGCGCGGGAAGGGCCCCGGGGAGCTGTTTTTT.

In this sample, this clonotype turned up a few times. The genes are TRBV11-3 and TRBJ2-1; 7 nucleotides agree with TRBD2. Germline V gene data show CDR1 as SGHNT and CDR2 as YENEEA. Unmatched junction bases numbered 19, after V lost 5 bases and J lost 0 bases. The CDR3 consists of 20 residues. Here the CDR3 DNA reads TGTGCCAGCAGCGACCCCGGGGGGAAGACAGCTTTGAGCTCCTACAATGAGCAGTTCTTC. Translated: CASSDPGGKTALSSYNEQFF.

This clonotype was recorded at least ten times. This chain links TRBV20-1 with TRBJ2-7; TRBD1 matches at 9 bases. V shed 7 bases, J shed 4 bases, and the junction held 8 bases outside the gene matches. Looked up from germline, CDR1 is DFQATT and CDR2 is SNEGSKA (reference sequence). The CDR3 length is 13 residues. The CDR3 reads CSVSGQGLYEQYF. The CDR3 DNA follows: TGCAGTGTCTCGGGACAGGGTCTGTACGAGCAGTACTTC.

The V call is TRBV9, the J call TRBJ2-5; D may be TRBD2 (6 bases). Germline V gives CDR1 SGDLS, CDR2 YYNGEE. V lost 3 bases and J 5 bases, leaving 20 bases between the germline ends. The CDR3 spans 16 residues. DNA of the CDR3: TGTGCCAGCAGCGGGGATCGGGACTGGGGTAAGGAGACCCAGTACTTC. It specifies CASSGDRDWGKETQYF.

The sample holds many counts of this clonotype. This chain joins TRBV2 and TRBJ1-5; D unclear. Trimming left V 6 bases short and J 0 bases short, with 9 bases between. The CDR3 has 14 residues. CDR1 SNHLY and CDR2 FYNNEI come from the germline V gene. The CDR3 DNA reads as TGTGCCAGCAGGTTACTCTATAGCAATCAGCCCCAGCATTTT. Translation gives CASRLLYSNQPQHF.

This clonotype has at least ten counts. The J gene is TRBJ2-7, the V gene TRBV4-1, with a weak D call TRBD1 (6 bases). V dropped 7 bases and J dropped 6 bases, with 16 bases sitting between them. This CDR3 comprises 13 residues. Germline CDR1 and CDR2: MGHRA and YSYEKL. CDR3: CASKPDRYGEQYF. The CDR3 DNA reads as TGCGCCAGCAAGCCAGACAGGTACGGCGAGCAGTACTTC.

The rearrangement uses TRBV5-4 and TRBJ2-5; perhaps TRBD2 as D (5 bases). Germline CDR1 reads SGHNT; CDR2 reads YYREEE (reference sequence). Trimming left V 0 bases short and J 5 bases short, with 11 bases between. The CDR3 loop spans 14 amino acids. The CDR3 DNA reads TGTGCCAGCAGCTTGGGCGCAGCGGCGGAGACCCAGTACTTC. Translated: CASSLGAAAETQYF.

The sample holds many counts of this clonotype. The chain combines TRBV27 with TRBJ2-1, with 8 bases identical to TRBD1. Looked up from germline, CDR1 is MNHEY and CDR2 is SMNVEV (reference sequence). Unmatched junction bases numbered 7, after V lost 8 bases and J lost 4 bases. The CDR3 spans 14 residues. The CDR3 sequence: CASVDRGFYNEQFF. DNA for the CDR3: TGTGCCAGCGTCGACAGGGGTTTTTACAATGAGCAGTTCTTC.

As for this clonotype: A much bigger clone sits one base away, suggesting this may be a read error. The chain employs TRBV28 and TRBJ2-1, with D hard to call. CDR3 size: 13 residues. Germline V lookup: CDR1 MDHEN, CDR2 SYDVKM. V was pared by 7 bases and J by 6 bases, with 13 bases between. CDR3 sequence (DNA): TGTGCCAGCAACCCCCTCTCAAGCAATGAGCAGTTCTTC. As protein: CASNPLSSNEQFF.

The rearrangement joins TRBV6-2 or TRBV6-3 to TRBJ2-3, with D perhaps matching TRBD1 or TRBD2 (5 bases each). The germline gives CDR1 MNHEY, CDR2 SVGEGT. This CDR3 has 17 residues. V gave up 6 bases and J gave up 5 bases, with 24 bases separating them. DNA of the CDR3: TGTGCCAGCAGCTACAACCCGACGGGGCCCCGGGGAGATACGCAGTATTTT. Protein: CASSYNPTGPRGDTQYF.

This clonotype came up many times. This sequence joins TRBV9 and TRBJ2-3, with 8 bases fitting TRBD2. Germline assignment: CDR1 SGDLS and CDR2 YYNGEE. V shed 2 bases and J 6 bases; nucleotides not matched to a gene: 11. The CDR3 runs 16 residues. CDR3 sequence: CASSVAQREYVDTQYF. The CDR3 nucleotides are TGTGCCAGCAGCGTTGCCCAGCGGGAGTACGTCGATACGCAGTATTTT. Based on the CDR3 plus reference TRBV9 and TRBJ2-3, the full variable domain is DSGVTQTPKHLITATGQRVTLRCSPRSGDLSVYWYQQSLDQGLQFLIQYYNGEERAKGNILERFSAQQFPDLHSELNLSSLELGDSALYFCASSVAQREYVDTQYFGPGTRLTVL.

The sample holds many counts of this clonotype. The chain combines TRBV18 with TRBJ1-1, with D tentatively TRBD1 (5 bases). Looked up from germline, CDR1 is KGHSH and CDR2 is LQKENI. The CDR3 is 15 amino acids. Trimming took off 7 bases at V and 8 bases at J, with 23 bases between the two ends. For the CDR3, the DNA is TGTGCCAGCTGGGGCTGGAGAGGGGCCCATCAGGAAGCTTTCTTT. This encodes CASWGWRGAHQEAFF.

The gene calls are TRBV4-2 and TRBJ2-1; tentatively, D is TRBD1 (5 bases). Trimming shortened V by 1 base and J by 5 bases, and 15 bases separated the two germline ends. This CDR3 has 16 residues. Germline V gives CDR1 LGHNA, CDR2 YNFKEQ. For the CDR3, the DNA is TGTGCCAGCAGCCAAGTCTCCTCGCGACAGAACAATGAGCAGTTCTTC. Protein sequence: CASSQVSSRQNNEQFF.

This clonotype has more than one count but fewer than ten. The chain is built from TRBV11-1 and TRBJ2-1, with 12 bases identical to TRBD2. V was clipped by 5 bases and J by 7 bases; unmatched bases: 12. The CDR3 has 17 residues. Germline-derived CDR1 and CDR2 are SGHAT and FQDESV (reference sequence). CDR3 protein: CASSIPLAGGTRNEQFF. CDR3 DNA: TGTGCCAGCAGCATACCACTAGCGGGAGGAACGCGGAATGAGCAGTTCTTC. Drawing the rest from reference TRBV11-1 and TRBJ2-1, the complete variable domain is EAEVAQSPRYKITEKSQAVAFWCDPISGHATLYWYRQILGQGPELLVQFQDESVVDDSQLPKDRFSAERLKGVDSTLKIQPAELGDSAMYLCASSIPLAGGTRNEQFFGPGTRLTVL.

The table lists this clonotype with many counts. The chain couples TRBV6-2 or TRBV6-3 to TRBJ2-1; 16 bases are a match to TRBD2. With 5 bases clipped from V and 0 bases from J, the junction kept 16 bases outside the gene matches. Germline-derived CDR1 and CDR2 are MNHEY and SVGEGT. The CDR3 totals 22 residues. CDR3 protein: CASSHGTSGRANHISSYNEQFF. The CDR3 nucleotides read TGTGCCAGCAGTCACGGGACTAGCGGGAGGGCCAACCATATAAGCTCCTACAATGAGCAGTTCTTC.

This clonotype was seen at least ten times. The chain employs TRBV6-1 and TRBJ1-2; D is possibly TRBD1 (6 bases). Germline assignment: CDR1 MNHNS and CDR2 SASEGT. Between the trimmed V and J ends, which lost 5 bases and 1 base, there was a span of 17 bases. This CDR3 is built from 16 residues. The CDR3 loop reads CASSWGGHLINYGYTF. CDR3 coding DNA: TGTGCCAGCAGTTGGGGGGGACATCTAATTAACTATGGCTACACCTTC.

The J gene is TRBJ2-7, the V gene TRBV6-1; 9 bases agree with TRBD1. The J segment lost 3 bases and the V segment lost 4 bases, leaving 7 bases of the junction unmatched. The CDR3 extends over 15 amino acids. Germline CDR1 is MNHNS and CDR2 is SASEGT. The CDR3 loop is CASSAGQGMDYEQYF. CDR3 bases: TGTGCCAGCAGTGCCGGACAGGGGATGGACTACGAGCAGTACTTC.

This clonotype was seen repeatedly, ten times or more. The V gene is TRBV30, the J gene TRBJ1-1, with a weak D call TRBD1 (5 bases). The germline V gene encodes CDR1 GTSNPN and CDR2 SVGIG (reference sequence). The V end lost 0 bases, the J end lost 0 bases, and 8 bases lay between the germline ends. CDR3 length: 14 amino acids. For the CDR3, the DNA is TGTGCCTGGAGTGTGGGGCAACTGAACACTGAAGCTTTCTTT. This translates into CAWSVGQLNTEAFF.